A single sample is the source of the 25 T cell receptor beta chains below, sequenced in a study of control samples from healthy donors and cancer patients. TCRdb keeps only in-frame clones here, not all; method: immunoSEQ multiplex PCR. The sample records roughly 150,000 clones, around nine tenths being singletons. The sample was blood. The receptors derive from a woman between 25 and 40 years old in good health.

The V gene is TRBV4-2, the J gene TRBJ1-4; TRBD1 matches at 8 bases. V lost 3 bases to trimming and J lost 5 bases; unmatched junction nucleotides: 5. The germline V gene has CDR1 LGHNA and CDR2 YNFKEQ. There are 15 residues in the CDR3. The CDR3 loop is CASSHSGGPNEKLFF. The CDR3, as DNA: TGTGCCAGCAGCCACTCAGGGGGCCCAAATGAAAAACTGTTTTTT.

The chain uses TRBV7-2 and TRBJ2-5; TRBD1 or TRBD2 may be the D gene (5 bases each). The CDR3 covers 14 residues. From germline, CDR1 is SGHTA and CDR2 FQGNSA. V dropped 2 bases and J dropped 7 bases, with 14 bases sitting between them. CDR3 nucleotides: TGTGCCAGCAGCTTACAGAGGGGAAGCGTGACCCAGTACTTC. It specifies CASSLQRGSVTQYF.

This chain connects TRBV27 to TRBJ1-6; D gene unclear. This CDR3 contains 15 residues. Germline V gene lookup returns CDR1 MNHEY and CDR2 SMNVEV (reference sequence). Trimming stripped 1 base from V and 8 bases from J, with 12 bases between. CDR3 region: CASSLFQSGHSPLHF. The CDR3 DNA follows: TGTGCCAGCAGTTTATTCCAGAGCGGTCATTCACCCCTCCACTTT.

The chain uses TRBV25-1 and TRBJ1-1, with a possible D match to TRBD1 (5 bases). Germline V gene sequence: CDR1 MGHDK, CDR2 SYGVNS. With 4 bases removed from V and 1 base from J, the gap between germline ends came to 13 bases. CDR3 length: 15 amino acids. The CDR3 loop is CASSALQASNTEAFF. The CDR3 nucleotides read TGTGCCAGCAGTGCCCTACAGGCCTCGAACACTGAAGCTTTCTTT.

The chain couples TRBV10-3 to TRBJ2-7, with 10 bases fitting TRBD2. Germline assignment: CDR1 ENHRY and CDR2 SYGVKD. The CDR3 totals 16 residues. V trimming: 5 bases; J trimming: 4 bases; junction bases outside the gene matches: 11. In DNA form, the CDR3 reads TGTGCCATCAGTAGCGGGAGGGCCCGCATCCCATACGAGCAGTACTTC. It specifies CAISSGRARIPYEQYF.

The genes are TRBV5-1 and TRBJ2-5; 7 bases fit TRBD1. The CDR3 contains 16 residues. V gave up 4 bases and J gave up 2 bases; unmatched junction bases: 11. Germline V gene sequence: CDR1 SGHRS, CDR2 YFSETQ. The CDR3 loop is CASSSRQGIQQETQYF. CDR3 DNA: TGCGCCAGCAGCAGTAGACAGGGAATTCAGCAAGAGACCCAGTACTTC. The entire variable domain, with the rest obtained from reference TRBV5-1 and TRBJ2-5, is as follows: KAGVTQTPRYLIKTRGQQVTLSCSPISGHRSVSWYQQTPGQGLQFLFEYFSETQRNKGNFPGRFSGRQFSNSRSEMNVSTLELGDSALYLCASSSRQGIQQETQYFGPGTRLLVL.

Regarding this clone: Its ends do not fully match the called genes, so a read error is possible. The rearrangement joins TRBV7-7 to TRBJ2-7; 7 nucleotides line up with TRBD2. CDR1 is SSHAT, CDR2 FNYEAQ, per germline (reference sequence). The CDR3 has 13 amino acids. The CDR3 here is CASSGTIDYEQYF. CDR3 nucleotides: TGTGCTAGCAGCGGGACTATTGACTACGAGCAGTACTTC.

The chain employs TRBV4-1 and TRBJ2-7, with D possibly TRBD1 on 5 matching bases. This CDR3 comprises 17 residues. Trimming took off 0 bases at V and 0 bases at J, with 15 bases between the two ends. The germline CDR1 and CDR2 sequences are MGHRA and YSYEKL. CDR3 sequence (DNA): TGCGCCAGCAGCCAAGAAGGGGTCCTGGACACCTCCTACGAGCAGTACTTC. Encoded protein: CASSQEGVLDTSYEQYF.

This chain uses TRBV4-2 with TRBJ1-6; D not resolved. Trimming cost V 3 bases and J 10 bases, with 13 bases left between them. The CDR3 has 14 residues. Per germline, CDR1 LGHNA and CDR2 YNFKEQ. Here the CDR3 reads CASSHPRADSPLHF. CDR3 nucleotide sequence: TGTGCCAGCAGCCATCCTAGGGCAGACTCACCCCTCCACTTT.

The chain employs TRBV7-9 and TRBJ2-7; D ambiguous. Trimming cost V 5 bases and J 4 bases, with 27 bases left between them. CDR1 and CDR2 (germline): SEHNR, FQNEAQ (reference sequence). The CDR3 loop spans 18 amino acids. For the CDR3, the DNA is TGTGCCAGCAGCACAACTACCCTCCGTACTCCCAATATATACGAGCAGTACTTC. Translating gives CASSTTTLRTPNIYEQYF.

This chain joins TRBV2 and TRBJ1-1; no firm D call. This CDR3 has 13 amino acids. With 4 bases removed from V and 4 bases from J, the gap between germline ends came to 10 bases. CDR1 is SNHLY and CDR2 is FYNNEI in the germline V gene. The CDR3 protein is CASSALGFTEAFF. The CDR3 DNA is TGTGCCAGCAGTGCTCTCGGGTTCACTGAAGCTTTCTTT.

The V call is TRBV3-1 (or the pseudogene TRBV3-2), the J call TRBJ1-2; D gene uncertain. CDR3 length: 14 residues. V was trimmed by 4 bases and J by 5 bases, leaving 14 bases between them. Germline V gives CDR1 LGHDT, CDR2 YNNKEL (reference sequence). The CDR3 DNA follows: TGTGCCAGCAGCCTCTCACGGGTAGCTTATGGCTACACCTTC. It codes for CASSLSRVAYGYTF.

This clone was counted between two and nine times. DNA of the CDR3: TGTGCCATCAGTGAGTATGAGGGAGAGGCCTACAATGAGCAGTTCTTC. This translates into CAISEYEGEAYNEQFF. The chain couples TRBV10-3 to TRBJ2-1, with D possibly TRBD2 on 5 matching bases. The CDR3 is 16 residues long. The germline CDR1 and CDR2 sequences are ENHRY and SYGVKD. V was shortened by 1 base and J by 2 bases, with 12 bases between the two germline ends.

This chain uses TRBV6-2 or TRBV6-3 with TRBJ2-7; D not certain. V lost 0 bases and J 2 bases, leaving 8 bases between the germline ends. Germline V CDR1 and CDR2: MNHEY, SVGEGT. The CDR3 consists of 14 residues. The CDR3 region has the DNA TGTGCCAGCAGTTACTCGGGCAGCCCCTACGAGCAGTACTTC. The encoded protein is CASSYSGSPYEQYF.

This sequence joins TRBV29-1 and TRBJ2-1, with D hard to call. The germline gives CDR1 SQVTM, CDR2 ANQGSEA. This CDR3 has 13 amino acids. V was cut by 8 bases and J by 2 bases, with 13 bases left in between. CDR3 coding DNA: TGCAGCCCTGGTAGAGGACCCTACAATGAGCAGTTCTTC. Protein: CSPGRGPYNEQFF.

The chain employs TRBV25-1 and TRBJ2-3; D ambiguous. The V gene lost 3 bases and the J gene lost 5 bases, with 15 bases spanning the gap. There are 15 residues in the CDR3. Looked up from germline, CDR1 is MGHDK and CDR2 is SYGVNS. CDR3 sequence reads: CASSDRGTMGDTQYF. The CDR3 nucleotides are TGTGCCAGCAGTGATCGCGGAACTATGGGAGATACGCAGTATTTT.

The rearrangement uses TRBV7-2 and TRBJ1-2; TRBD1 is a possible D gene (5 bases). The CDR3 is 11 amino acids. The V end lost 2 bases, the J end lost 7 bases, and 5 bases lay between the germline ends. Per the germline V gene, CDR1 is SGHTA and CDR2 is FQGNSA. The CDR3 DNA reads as TGTGCCAGCAGCTTACAGGGTGGCTACACCTTC. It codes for CASSLQGGYTF.

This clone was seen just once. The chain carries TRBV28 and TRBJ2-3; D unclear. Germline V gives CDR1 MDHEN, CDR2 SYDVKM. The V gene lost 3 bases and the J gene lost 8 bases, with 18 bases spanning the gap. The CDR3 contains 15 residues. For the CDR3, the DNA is TGTGCCAGCAGTTTGGTACCTAGTGCACAGACTACGCAGTATTTT. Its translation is CASSLVPSAQTTQYF.

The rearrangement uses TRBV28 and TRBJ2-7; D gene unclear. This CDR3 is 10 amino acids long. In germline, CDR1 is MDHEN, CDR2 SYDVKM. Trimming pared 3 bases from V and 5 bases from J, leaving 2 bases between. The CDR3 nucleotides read TGTGCCAGCAGTTTGAACGAGCAGTACTTC. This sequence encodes CASSLNEQYF.

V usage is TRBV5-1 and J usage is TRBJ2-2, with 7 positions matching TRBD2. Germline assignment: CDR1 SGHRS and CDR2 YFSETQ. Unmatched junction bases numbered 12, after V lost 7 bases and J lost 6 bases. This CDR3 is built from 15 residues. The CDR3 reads CASLPRPGRSGELFF. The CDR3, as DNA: TGCGCCAGCCTCCCCCGCCCCGGGAGGTCCGGGGAGCTGTTTTTT. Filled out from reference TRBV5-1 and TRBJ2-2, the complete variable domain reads KAGVTQTPRYLIKTRGQQVTLSCSPISGHRSVSWYQQTPGQGLQFLFEYFSETQRNKGNFPGRFSGRQFSNSRSEMNVSTLELGDSALYLCASLPRPGRSGELFFGEGSRLTVL.

CDR3 sequence (DNA): TGTGCCAGCATCCCGGGACAGGTATTGACCGGGGAGCTGTTTTTT. Amino acid sequence: CASIPGQVLTGELFF. This chain joins TRBV28 and TRBJ2-2, with TRBD1 matching over 8 bases. Germline V lookup: CDR1 MDHEN, CDR2 SYDVKM. This CDR3 region has 15 residues. Germline trimming cut 7 bases from V and 5 bases from J; bases unmatched to any gene: 9.

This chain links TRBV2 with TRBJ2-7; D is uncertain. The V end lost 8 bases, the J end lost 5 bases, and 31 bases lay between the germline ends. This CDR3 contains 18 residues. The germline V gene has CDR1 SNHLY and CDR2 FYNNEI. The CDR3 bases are TGTGCCAGCGAGACATCTGGAACGGAGTTTTTAGGGCTGAACGAGCAGTACTTC. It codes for CASETSGTEFLGLNEQYF.

The CDR3 here is CATSARTAYEQYF. As DNA, the CDR3 is TGTGCCACCAGTGCCCGGACAGCCTACGAGCAGTACTTC. The chain has TRBV24-1 and TRBJ2-7; D perhaps matches TRBD1 (6 bases). Germline V CDR1 and CDR2: KGHDR, SFDVKD. The germline V and J ends were trimmed by 5 bases and 2 bases, with 9 bases remaining between them. The length of the CDR3 is 13 residues.

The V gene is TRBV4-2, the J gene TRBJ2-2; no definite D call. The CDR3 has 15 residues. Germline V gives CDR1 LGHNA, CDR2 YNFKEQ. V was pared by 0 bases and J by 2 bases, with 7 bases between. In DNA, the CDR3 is TGTGCCAGCAGCCAAGATATTAGTAACACCGGGGAGCTGTTTTTT. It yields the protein CASSQDISNTGELFF.

This CDR3 is CASSGGPGGNTIYF. The CDR3 DNA reads as TGTGCCAGTAGTGGAGGGCCGGGGGGAAACACCATATATTTT. This chain joins TRBV28 and TRBJ1-3; D ambiguous. Germline loops: CDR1 MDHEN, CDR2 SYDVKM. The CDR3 loop spans 14 amino acids. Deletions cut 9 bases from V and 4 bases from J, with 16 bases between.